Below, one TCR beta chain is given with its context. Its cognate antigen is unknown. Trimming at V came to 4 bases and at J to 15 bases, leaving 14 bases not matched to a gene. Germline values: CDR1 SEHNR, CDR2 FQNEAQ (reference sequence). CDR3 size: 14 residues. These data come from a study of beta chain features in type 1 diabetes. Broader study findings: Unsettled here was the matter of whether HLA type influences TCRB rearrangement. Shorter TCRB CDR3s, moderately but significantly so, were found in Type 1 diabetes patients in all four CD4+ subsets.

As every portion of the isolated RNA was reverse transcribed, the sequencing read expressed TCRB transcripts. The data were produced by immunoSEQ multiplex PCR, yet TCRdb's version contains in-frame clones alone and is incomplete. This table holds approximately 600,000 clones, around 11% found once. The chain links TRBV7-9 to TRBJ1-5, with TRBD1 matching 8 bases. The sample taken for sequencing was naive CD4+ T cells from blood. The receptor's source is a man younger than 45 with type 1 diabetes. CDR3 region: CASSSTTQGVSMHF. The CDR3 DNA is TGTGCCAGCAGCTCTACAACACAGGGGGTCAGTATGCATTTT.